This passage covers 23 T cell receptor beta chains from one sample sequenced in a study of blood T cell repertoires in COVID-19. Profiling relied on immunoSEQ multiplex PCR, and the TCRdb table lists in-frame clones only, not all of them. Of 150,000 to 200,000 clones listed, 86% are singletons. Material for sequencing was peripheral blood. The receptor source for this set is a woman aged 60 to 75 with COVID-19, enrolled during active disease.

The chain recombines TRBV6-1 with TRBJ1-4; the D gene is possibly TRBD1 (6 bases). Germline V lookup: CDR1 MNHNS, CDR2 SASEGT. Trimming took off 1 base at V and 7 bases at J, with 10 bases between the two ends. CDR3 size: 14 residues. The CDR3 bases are TGTGCCAGCAGTGAAGGCCAGGGGAGTGAAAAACTGTTTTTT. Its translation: CASSEGQGSEKLFF.

Written as DNA, the CDR3 is TGTGCCAGCAGCCTGGGCAGGGGTGGACCAACTAATGAAAAACTGTTTTTT. Translated: CASSLGRGGPTNEKLFF. The chain carries TRBV7-2 and TRBJ1-4, with a tentative D call TRBD1 (6 bases). CDR1 SGHTA and CDR2 FQGNSA come from the germline V gene. V was cut by 5 bases and J by 0 bases, with 16 bases left in between. The CDR3 runs to 17 residues.

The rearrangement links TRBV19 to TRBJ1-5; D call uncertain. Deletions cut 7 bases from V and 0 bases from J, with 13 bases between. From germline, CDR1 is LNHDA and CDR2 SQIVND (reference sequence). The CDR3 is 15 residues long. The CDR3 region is CASNLVAYSNQPQHF. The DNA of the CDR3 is TGTGCCAGTAATCTGGTGGCATATAGCAATCAGCCCCAGCATTTT.

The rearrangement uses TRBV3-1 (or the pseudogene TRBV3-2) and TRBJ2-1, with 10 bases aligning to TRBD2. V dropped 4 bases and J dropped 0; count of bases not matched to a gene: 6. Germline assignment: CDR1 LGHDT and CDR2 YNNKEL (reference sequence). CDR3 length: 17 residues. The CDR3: CASSLRAGGTSYNEQFF. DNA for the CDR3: TGTGCCAGCAGCCTCAGAGCGGGGGGGACCTCCTACAATGAGCAGTTCTTC.

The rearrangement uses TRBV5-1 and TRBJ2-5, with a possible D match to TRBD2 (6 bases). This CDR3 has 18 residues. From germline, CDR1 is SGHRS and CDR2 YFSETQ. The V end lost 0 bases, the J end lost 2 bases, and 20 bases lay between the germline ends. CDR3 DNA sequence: TGCGCCAGCAGCTTGGGGCGCCCCACCCCGGGGGAGCAAGAGACCCAGTACTTC. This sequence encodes CASSLGRPTPGEQETQYF.

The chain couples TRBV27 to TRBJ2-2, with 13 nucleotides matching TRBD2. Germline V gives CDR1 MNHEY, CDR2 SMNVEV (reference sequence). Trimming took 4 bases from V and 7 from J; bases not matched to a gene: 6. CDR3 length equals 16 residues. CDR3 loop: CASSWSGLAGHGELFF. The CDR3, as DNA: TGTGCCAGCAGTTGGTCGGGACTAGCGGGACACGGGGAGCTGTTTTTT.

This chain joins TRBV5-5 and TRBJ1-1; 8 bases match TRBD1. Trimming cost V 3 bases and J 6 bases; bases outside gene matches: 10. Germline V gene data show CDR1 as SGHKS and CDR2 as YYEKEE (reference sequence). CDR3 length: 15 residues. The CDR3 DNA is TGTGCCAGCAGCTCGTTAAGACAGGGGACCCCTGAAGCTTTCTTT. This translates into CASSSLRQGTPEAFF.

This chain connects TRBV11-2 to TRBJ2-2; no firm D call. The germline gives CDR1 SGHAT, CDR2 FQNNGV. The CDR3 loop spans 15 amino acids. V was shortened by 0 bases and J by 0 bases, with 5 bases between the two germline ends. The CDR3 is CASSLEHTNTGELFF. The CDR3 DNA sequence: TGTGCCAGCAGCTTAGAGCACACGAACACCGGGGAGCTGTTTTTT.

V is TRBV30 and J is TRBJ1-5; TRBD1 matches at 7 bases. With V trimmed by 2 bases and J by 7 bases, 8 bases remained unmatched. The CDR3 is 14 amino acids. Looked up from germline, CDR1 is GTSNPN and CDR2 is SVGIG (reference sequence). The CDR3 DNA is TGTGCCTGGAGTTCGGGGCAGGGGGGACAGCCCCAGCATTTT. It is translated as CAWSSGQGGQPQHF.

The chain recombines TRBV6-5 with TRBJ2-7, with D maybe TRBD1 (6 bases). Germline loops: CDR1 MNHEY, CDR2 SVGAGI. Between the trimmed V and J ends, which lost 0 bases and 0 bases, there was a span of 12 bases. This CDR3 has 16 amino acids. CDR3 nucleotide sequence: TGTGCCAGCAGTTACTCTTCACAGGGCAGCTCCTACGAGCAGTACTTC. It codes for CASSYSSQGSSYEQYF.

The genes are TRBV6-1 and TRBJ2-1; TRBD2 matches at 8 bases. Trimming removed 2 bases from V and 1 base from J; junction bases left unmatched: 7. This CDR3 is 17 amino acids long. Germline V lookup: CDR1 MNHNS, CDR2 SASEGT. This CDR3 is CASSERGSGSSYNEQFF. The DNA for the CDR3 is TGTGCCAGCAGTGAAAGAGGCAGCGGGAGTTCCTACAATGAGCAGTTCTTC.

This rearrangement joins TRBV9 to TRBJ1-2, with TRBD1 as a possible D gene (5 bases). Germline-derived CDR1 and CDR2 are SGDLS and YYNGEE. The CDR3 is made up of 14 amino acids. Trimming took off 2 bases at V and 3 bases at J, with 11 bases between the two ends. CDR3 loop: CASSVDPRDYGYTF. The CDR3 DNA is TGTGCCAGCAGCGTGGACCCCAGGGACTATGGCTACACCTTC.

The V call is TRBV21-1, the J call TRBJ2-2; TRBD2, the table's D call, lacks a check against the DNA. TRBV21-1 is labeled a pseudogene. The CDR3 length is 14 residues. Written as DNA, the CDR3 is TGTGCCAGCAGCGGGCCGCTAGCGTCCGGGGAGCTGTTTTTT. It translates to CASSGPLASGELFF.

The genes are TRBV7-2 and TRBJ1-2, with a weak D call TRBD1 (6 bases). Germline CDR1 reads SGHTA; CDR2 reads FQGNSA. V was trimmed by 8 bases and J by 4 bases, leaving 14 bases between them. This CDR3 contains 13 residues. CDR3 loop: CASSPGAVYGYTF. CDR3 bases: TGTGCCAGCTCTCCAGGGGCGGTCTATGGCTACACCTTC. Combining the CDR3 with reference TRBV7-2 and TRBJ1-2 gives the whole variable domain GAGVSQSPSNKVTEKGKDVELRCDPISGHTALYWYRQSLGQGLEFLIYFQGNSAPDKSGLPSDRFSAERTGGSVSTLTIQRTQQEDSAVYLCASSPGAVYGYTFGSGTRLTVV.

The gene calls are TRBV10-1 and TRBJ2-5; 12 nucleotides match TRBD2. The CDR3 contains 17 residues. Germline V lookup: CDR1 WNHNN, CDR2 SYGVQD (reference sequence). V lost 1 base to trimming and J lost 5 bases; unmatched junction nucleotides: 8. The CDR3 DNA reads TGCGCCAGCAGTGAGTTGCCCTGGACTAGCGGGAAGGAGACCCAGTACTTC. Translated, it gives CASSELPWTSGKETQYF.

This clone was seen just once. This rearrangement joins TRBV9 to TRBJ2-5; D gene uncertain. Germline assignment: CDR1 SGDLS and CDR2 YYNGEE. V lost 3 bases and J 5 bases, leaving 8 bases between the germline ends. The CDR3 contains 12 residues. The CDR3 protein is CASSDGVETQYF. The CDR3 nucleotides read TGTGCCAGCAGCGACGGAGTGGAGACCCAGTACTTC.

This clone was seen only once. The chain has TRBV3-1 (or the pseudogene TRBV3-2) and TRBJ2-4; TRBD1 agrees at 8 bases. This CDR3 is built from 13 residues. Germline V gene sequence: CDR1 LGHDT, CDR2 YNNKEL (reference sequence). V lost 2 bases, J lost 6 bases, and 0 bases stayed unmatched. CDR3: CASSQQGANIQYF. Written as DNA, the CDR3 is TGTGCCAGCAGCCAACAGGGGGCAAACATTCAGTACTTC.

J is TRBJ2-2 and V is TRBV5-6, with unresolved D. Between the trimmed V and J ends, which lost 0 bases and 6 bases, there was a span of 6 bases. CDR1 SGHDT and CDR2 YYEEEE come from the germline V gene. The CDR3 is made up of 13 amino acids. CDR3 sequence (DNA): TGTGCCAGCAGCTTGGATCGGGCCGGGGAGCTGTTTTTT. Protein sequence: CASSLDRAGELFF.

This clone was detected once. The DNA of the CDR3 is TGTGCCAGCAGCCCCCCGAAGCGAGATCTCGGTGAGCAGTTCTTC. Protein product: CASSPPKRDLGEQFF. The chain carries TRBV7-2 and TRBJ2-1; D is unresolved. This CDR3 has 15 residues. Germline lookup yields CDR1 SGHTA and CDR2 FQGNSA. V lost 5 bases, J lost 9 bases, and 20 bases lay in between.

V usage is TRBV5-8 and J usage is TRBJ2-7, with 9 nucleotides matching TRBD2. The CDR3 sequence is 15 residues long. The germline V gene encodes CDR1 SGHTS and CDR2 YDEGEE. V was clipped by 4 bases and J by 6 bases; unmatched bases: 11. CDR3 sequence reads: CASSRGRGGYFEQYF. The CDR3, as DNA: TGTGCCAGCAGCCGCGGGAGGGGGGGTTACTTCGAGCAGTACTTC.

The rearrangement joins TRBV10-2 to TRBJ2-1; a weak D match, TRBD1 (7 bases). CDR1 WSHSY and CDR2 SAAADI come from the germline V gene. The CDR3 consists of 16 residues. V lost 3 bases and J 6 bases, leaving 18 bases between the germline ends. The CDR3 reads CASSERGGYGSNEQFF. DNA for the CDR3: TGCGCCAGCAGTGAACGAGGGGGCTACGGGAGCAATGAGCAGTTCTTC.

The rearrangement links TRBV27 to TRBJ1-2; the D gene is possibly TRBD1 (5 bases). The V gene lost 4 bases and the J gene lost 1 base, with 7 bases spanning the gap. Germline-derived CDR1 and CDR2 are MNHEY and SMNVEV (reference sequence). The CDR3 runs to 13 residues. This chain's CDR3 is CASSSGYNYGYTF. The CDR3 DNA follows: TGTGCCAGCAGTTCAGGGTATAACTATGGCTACACCTTC.

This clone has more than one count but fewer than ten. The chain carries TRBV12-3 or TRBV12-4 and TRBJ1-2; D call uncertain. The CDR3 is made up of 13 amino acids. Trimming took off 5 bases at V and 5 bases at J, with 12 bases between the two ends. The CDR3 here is CASSPRTGYGYTF. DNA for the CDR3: TGTGCCAGCAGTCCAAGGACTGGGTATGGCTACACCTTC.